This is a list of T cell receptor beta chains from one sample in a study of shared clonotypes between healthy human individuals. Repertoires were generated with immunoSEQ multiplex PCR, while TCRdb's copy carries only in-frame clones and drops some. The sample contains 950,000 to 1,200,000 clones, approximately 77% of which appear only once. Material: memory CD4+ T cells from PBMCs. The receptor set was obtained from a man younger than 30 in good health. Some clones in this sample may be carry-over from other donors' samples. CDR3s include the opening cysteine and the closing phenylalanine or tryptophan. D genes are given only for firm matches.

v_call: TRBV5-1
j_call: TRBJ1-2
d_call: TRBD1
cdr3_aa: CASSQVGDRYGYTF

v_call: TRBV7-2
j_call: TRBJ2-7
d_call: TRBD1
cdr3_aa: CASSYTPGQGQRQYF

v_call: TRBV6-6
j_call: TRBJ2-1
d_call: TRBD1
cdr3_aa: CASSPQGVEQFF

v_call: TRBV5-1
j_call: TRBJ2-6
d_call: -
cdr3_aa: CASSPGTGANVLTF

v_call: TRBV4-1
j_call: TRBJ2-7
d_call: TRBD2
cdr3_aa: CASSQLIAGDSNEQYF

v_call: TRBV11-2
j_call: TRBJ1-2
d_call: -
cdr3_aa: CASSLDNNYGYTF

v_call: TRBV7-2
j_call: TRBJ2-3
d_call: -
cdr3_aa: CASSLARWRPHEDTQYF

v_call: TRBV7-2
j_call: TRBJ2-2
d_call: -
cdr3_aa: CASRTSLGTGELFF

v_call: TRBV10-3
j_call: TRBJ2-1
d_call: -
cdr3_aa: CAISERSGVYNEQFF

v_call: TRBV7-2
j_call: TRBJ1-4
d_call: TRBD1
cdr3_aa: CASSGRDSLNEKLFF

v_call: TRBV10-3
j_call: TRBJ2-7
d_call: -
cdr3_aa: CAIRTDFYEQYF

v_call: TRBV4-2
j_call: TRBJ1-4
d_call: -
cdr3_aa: CASSQDPSGRKLFF

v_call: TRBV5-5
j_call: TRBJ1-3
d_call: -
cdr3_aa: CASSGDYSRNTIYF

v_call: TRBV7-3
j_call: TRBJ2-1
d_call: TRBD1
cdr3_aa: CASSLRSWDRGYNEQFF

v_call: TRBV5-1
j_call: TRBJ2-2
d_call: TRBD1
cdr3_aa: CASSLQGQPTGELFF

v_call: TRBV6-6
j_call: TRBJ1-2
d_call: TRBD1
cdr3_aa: CASTPGQNYGYTF

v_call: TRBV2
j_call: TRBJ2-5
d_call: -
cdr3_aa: CASSEARQGTQYF

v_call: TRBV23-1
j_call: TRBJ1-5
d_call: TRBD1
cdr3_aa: CASSQTDRGPSQPQHF

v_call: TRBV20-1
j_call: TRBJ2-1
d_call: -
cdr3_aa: CSAAKQFF

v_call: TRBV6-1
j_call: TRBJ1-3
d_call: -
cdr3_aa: CASRTQGFGNTIYF

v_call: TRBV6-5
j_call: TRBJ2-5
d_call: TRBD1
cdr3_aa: CASSGGTGIETQYF

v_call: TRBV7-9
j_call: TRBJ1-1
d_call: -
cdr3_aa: CASSLDWGAGDTEAFF

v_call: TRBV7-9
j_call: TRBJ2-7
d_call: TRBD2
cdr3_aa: CASSLGGRDHEQYF

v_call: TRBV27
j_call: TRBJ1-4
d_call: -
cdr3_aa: CASQSLAGGEEKLFF

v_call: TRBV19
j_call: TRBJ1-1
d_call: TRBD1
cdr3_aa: CASSTIQGLAFF

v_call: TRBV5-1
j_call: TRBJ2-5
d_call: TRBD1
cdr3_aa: CASSLAMGQQETQYF

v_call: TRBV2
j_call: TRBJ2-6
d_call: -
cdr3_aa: CASSDNPNVLTF

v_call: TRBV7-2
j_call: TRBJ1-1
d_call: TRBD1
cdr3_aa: CASSVRTGVGTEAFF

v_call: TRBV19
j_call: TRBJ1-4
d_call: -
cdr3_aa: CASAAGREKLFF

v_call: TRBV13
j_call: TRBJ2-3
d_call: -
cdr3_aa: CASSLGSGDTQYF

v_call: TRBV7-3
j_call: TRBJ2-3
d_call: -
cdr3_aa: CASSPQHAGVADTQYF

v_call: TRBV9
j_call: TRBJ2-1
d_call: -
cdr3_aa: CASSVGGSGYYNEQFF

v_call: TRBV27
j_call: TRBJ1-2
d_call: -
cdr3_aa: CASGKGPNYGYTF

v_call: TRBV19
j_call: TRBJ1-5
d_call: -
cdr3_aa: CASSTQNQPQHF

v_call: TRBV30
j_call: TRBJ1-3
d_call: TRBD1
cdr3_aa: CAERGQGSRNTIYF

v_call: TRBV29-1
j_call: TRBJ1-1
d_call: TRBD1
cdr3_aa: CSVRTGKMDAFF

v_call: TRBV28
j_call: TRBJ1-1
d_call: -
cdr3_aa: CASMRAFF

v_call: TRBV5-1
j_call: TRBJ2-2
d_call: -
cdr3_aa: CASSQNRDTGELFF

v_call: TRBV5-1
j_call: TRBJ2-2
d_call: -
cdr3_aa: CASSLSSSAGTGELFF

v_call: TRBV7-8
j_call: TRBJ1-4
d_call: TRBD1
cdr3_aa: CASSGWKRTGGGEKLFF

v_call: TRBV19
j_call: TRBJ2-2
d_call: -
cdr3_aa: CASSAGVNTGELFF

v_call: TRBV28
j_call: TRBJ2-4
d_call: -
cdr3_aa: CASRLVGADGSKNIQYF

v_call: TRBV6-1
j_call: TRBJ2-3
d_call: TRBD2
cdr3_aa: CASSKGTSGRTDTQYF

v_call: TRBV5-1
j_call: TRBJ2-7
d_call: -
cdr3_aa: CASTRGDRSLISYEQYF

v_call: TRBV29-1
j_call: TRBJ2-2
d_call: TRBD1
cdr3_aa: CSVARQGANTGELFF

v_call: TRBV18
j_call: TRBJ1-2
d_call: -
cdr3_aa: CASSPQRGIKGYTF

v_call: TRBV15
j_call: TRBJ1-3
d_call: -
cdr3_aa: CATSTRTRAFSGNTIYF

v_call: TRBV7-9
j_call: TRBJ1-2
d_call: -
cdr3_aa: CASSSTTEGRRGYTF

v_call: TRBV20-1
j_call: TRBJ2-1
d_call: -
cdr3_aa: CSARGRREQFF

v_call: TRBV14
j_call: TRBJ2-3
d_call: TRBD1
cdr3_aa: CASSFRTGSIADTQYF

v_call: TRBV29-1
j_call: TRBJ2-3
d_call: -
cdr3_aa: CSASSGGADTQYF

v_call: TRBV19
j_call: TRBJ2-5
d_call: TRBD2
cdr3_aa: CASSMDFTSGSGGETQYF

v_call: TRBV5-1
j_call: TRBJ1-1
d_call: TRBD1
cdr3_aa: CASSLSRGDTEAFF

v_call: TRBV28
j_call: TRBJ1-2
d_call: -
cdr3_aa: CASWSDSNYGYTF